This T cell receptor (beta chain) is from a study of blood T cell repertoires in COVID-19. Authors' analysis steps: From reference gene primer amplification, estimates of nucleated cell counts were derived. The assay was immunoSEQ multiplex PCR, and TCRdb's table has in-frame clones only and misses some. V and J calls and clone size are copied from that table; D and trimming were computed from the DNA. The sample holds over 120,000 clones, approximately 90% seen once. V was shortened by 4 bases and J by 5 bases, with 27 bases between the two germline ends. The length of the CDR3 is 18 residues. Per the germline V gene, CDR1 is SGHKS and CDR2 is YYEKEE (reference sequence).

Material for sequencing was peripheral blood. The V gene is TRBV5-5, the J gene TRBJ2-5, with D possibly matching TRBD1 (5 bases). The TCR comes from a human donor in a cohort sampled during active COVID-19. The CDR3: CASSRTVYDTQGWETQYF. DNA for the CDR3: TGTGCCAGCAGCCGTACGGTGTATGATACCCAGGGTTGGGAGACCCAGTACTTC.